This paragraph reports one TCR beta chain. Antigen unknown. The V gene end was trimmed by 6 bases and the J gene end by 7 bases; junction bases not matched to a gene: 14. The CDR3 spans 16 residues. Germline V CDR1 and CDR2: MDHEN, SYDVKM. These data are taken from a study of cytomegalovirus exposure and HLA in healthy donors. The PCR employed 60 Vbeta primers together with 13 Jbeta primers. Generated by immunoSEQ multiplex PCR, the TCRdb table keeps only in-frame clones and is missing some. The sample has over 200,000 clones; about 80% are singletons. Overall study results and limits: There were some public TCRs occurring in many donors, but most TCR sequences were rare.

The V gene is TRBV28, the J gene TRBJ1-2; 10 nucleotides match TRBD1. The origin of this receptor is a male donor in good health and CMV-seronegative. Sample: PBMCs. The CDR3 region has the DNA TGTGCCAGCAGCAGGGAGGGCGGACAGGGGGAGTTTGGCTACACCTTC. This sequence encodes CASSREGGQGEFGYTF.